This TCR beta chain was captured by sequencing in a study of T cells in tuberculosis (dated by TCRdb to the late 2010s). Some background on the complete study: In the study, CD1B tetramers and high-throughput TCR immunosequencing were combined to characterize T cells specific for the mycobacterial lipid antigen glucose monomycolate (GMM). A South African clinical cohort compared IGRA-negative adolescents, IGRA-positive adolescents with latent tuberculosis and adults with active tuberculosis, some 10 per group. PBMC from active tuberculosis patients were archived either before standard anti-tuberculosis treatment began or within 7 days of the start of that treatment. General study outcomes and caveats: Compared with IGRA-negative controls, TCR-alpha repertoires from active tuberculosis had smaller mean NN-distances to GMM-specific TCRs, which suggests that these TCRs underwent clonal expansion. Smaller NN-distances were partly driven by shorter CDR3-alpha lengths in active tuberculosis patients, and statistical significance was not reached for the TCR-beta difference. Using GEM motif frequencies, a classifier achieved about 63% accuracy, whereas a classifier built on the diverse GMM-specific repertoire got to approximately 90% accuracy (AUROC about 0.9). Clinical samples were selected based on which cryopreserved specimens were available, and the active tuberculosis cases were adults whereas the controls were adolescents.

The sample's time point label, in plain terms: new active TB diagnosis, blood taken before or within 7 days of starting treatment. Patients with active tuberculosis were defined as newly diagnosed, HIV-seronegative South African adults aged 18 years or older. Confirmation of active tuberculosis was based on positive sputum smear microscopy and/or a positive M. tuberculosis culture. Unsorted cryopreserved PBMC were immunosequenced, covering on average around 100,000 T cells per clinical donor. This clone appeared a single time. Its antigen remains undetermined. No base-level quality is on record; no much larger clone is a single base apart. The CDR3 covers 15 residues, taking in both the cysteine and the phenylalanine. The entry retains the CDR3 DNA only, 45 bases that are in frame from base 1. Trimming accounts for 10 bases at V and 2 bases at J, while the number of junction bases matched to no gene is 9. Taken from the germline V gene (reference sequence), the CDR1 and CDR2 loops are MNHEY and SMNVEV.

The immunoSEQ multiplex PCR assay was used to generate TCR libraries, with TCR-beta and/or TCR-alpha/delta assays applied to each sample. The amplified TCR libraries were sequenced on the Illumina high-throughput platform. As for the original processing: Clustering and dimensionality reduction relied on pairwise TCRdist distances among GMM-specific receptors from T cells that were either sorted ex vivo or expanded in vitro. Each clinical repertoire was scored by mean NN-distance, the average TCRdist to the nearest 10% of tetramer-positive reference sequences. To compute GEM TCR motif frequency, the fraction of unique TCRs matching known GEM sequences by V/J usage and CDR3 length was calculated. Linear discriminant analysis with leave-one-out cross-validation, implemented in scikit-learn, was used to classify active tuberculosis. Entries here come from immuneACCESS through TCRdb and include only in-frame sequences with V and J called. Some clones fail to appear in such tables; in the studies checked, an unresolved V gene covers under half of the shortfall, and the cause of the remainder is unknown. The V and J calls and clone size are taken from that table; D and trimming were inferred from the DNA. The table for this sample lists roughly 35,000 clones; roughly 94% of them were counted only once. 7% of the sample goes to the ten largest clones.

This material consisted of PBMCs, taken at tuberculosis diagnosis. Here the chain combines TRBV27 and TRBJ2-3; 10 central nucleotides agree with TRBD2. The clonotype originates from an adult with tuberculosis. Some clones in this sample may be carry-over from other donors' samples. The DNA sequence reads TGTGCCATCCAGCGGGGGGGCGGCGTCACAGATACGCAGTATTTT. This sequence encodes CAIQRGGGVTDTQYF.